This is a list of T cell receptor beta chains from one sample in a study of blood T cells in healthy people across ages. Each CDR3 protein gets one entry after TCRdb re-called the 5' RACE reads with MiXCR. The sample has 600,000 or so distinct CDR3 sequences, about 28% seen once; the top ten hold around a sixth. The material sequenced was blood. The receptors stem from a woman of 80 years or more in good health. The CDR3 runs from the conserved cysteine through the conserved F or W. The D gene is left open where the match is weak. The size entry is marked missing in some rows and otherwise reads once, few, many or a size class.

j_call: TRBJ1-1; clone_size: few; v_call: TRBV6-5; d_call: NA; cdr3_aa: CASARRVVGNTEAFF; cdr3_nt: TGTGCCAGCGCCCGAAGGGTAGTAGGGAACACTGAAGCTTTCTTT
j_call: TRBJ2-5; clone_size: NA; v_call: TRBV7-2; d_call: TRBD1; cdr3_aa: CASSLSTGGGGQYF; cdr3_nt: TGTGCCAGCAGCTTGTCGACAGGGGGAGGGGGGCAGTACTTC
j_call: TRBJ1-1; clone_size: few; v_call: TRBV5-1; d_call: NA; cdr3_aa: CASSLETNTEAFF; cdr3_nt: TGCGCCAGCAGCTTGGAGACGAACACTGAAGCTTTCTTT
j_call: TRBJ1-5; clone_size: few; v_call: TRBV5-1; d_call: NA; cdr3_aa: CASSRWAGQPQHF; cdr3_nt: TGCGCCAGCAGTCGGTGGGCCGGTCAGCCCCAGCATTTT
j_call: TRBJ1-2; clone_size: many; v_call: TRBV20-1; d_call: NA; cdr3_aa: CSARTWGGDNYGYTF; cdr3_nt: TGCAGTGCTAGAACCTGGGGAGGGGACAACTATGGCTACACCTTC
j_call: TRBJ1-5; clone_size: many; v_call: TRBV27; d_call: TRBD1; cdr3_aa: CASSVNKPTGGAGQPQHF; cdr3_nt: TGTGCCAGCAGTGTCAACAAACCGACAGGGGGCGCGGGTCAGCCCCAGCATTTT
j_call: TRBJ1-2; clone_size: many; v_call: TRBV6-5; d_call: TRBD1; cdr3_aa: CASSFSRTGGYGYTF; cdr3_nt: TGTGCCAGCAGTTTTAGTCGGACAGGGGGATATGGCTACACCTTC
j_call: TRBJ1-6; clone_size: many; v_call: TRBV6-6; d_call: NA; cdr3_aa: CASSSRGEASPLHF; cdr3_nt: TGTGCCAGCAGTTCTCGAGGGGAGGCTTCACCCCTCCACTTT
j_call: TRBJ1-2; clone_size: many; v_call: TRBV5-5; d_call: TRBD1; cdr3_aa: CASSLLGDSYGYTF; cdr3_nt: TGTGCCAGCAGCTTGTTGGGGGACAGCTATGGCTACACCTTC
j_call: TRBJ2-4; clone_size: NA; v_call: TRBV7-2; d_call: TRBD1; cdr3_aa: CASSLAGQTNIQYF; cdr3_nt: TGTGCCAGCAGCTTAGCGGGACAGACAAACATTCAGTACTTC
j_call: TRBJ2-5; clone_size: few; v_call: TRBV6-1; d_call: TRBD2; cdr3_aa: CASSEAGGGETQYF; cdr3_nt: TGTGCCAGCAGTGAAGCTGGCGGGGGGGAGACCCAGTACTTC
j_call: TRBJ2-1; clone_size: many; v_call: TRBV20-1; d_call: NA; cdr3_aa: CSAPDGPGEQFF; cdr3_nt: TGCAGTGCTCCTGACGGGCCGGGTGAGCAGTTCTTC
j_call: TRBJ2-5; clone_size: many; v_call: TRBV10-3; d_call: TRBD1; cdr3_aa: CAISGTGEETQYF; cdr3_nt: TGTGCCATCAGTGGGACAGGGGAAGAGACCCAGTACTTC
j_call: TRBJ2-2; clone_size: few; v_call: TRBV7-8; d_call: TRBD1; cdr3_aa: CASSLGQGRYTGELFF; cdr3_nt: TGTGCCAGCAGCTTAGGACAGGGGAGGTATACCGGGGAGCTGTTTTTT
j_call: TRBJ1-4; clone_size: few; v_call: TRBV18; d_call: NA; cdr3_aa: CASSPGSEKLFF; cdr3_nt: TGTGCCAGCTCACCAGGGTCTGAAAAACTGTTTTTT
j_call: TRBJ2-3; clone_size: few; v_call: TRBV20-1; d_call: NA; cdr3_aa: CSAGTDSRTDTQYF; cdr3_nt: TGCAGTGCTGGGACGGATTCTCGCACAGATACGCAGTATTTT
j_call: TRBJ2-5; clone_size: many; v_call: TRBV6-5; d_call: TRBD2; cdr3_aa: CASSHRGGQETQYF; cdr3_nt: TGCGCCAGCAGCCACCGGGGGGGCCAAGAGACCCAGTACTTC
j_call: TRBJ1-1; clone_size: NA; v_call: TRBV12-3/TRBV12-4; d_call: NA; cdr3_aa: CASNRWGGGDWNTEAFF; cdr3_nt: TGTGCCAGCAATCGTTGGGGAGGGGGGGACTGGAACACTGAAGCTTTCTTT
j_call: TRBJ2-3; clone_size: few; v_call: TRBV9; d_call: TRBD2; cdr3_aa: CASSVTSGGVGDTQYF; cdr3_nt: TGTGCCAGCAGCGTAACTAGCGGGGGGGTGGGGGATACGCAGTATTTT
j_call: TRBJ2-7; clone_size: many; v_call: TRBV4-2; d_call: TRBD2; cdr3_aa: CASSPASSGGAMHEQYF; cdr3_nt: TGTGCCAGCAGCCCGGCATCTAGCGGGGGGGCTATGCACGAGCAGTACTTC
j_call: TRBJ1-2; clone_size: NA; v_call: TRBV18; d_call: NA; cdr3_aa: CASSERTEPYGYTF; cdr3_nt: TGTGCCAGCTCAGAACGGACGGAACCTTATGGCTACACCTTC
j_call: TRBJ2-3; clone_size: many; v_call: TRBV29-1; d_call: TRBD2; cdr3_aa: CSVEDRGAGGRVDTQYF; cdr3_nt: TGCAGCGTTGAAGATCGAGGAGCGGGGGGTCGGGTAGATACGCAGTATTTT
j_call: TRBJ1-1; clone_size: many; v_call: TRBV20-1; d_call: TRBD1; cdr3_aa: CSARDPTGPNTEAFF; cdr3_nt: TGCAGTGCTAGAGACCCGACAGGGCCGAACACTGAAGCTTTCTTT
j_call: TRBJ1-2; clone_size: NA; v_call: TRBV11-2; d_call: NA; cdr3_aa: CASTQPRGANYGYTF; cdr3_nt: TGTGCCAGCACCCAACCTCGGGGGGCCAACTATGGCTACACCTTC
j_call: TRBJ1-6; clone_size: NA; v_call: TRBV9; d_call: TRBD1; cdr3_aa: CASSGGQGLAPLHF; cdr3_nt: TGTGCCAGCAGCGGGGGACAGGGGTTGGCACCCCTCCACTTT
j_call: TRBJ1-1; clone_size: NA; v_call: TRBV6-1; d_call: NA; cdr3_aa: CASTGGRVVTEAFF; cdr3_nt: TGTGCCAGCACGGGGGGACGGGTGGTGACTGAAGCTTTCTTT
j_call: TRBJ1-2; clone_size: many; v_call: TRBV12-3/TRBV12-4; d_call: TRBD1; cdr3_aa: CASNDRGTYGYTF; cdr3_nt: TGTGCCAGCAATGACAGGGGAACCTATGGCTACACCTTC
j_call: TRBJ2-6; clone_size: once; v_call: TRBV7-3; d_call: NA; cdr3_aa: CASSLTGRRVATRTGANVPTF; cdr3_nt: TGTGCCAGCAGCTTAACGGGCAGGCGAGTAGCAACTCGAACTGGGGCCAACGTCCCGACTTTC
j_call: TRBJ1-6; clone_size: many; v_call: TRBV27; d_call: NA; cdr3_aa: CASRMVQRYNSPLHF; cdr3_nt: TGTGCCAGCAGAATGGTTCAGAGATATAATTCACCCCTCCACTTT
j_call: TRBJ1-4; clone_size: NA; v_call: TRBV28; d_call: NA; cdr3_aa: CANRPTQGKRGEKRFF; cdr3_nt: TGTGCCAACAGACCGACCCAGGGGAAAAGAGGTGAAAAACGGTTTTTT
j_call: TRBJ1-1; clone_size: NA; v_call: TRBV29-1; d_call: NA; cdr3_aa: CSVVETVSTEAFF; cdr3_nt: TGCAGCGTAGTAGAAACAGTGAGCACTGAAGCTTTCTTT